This T cell receptor (beta chain) emerged from a study of shared T cell receptors in the human thymus. TCRdb's table, derived via immunoSEQ multiplex PCR, lists solely in-frame clones and lacks some. Altogether under 850,000 clones are present, 70% to 90% being singletons, with the ten largest covering 0.0085% to 0.012%. This clone was seen once. This sample also appeared in a second study, on human thymus T cells. As reported in that work: Surgeons resected thymus tissue during corrective heart surgery. Repertoires from thymus and blood appeared to show biased V and J gene usage.

The sequencing sample was made of thymocytes. The TCR originated in a boy younger than two with a congenital heart defect.

CDR3 coding DNA: TGCAGTGGCTCCGCGGAGACCCAGTACTTC. It is translated as CSGSAETQYF. This chain joins TRBV20-1 and TRBJ2-5, with no clear D. Trimming stripped 7 bases from V and 5 bases from J, with 8 bases between. Germline CDR1 is DFQATT and CDR2 is SNEGSKA (reference sequence). This CDR3 has 10 amino acids.